This is a list of T cell receptor beta chains from one sample in a study of control samples from healthy donors and cancer patients. Libraries were prepared by immunoSEQ multiplex PCR; TCRdb keeps only in-frame clonotypes and omits some of them. This table has approximately 84,000 clones, 75% to 95% appearing once. Specimen: blood. The receptors were sampled from a man aged 30 to 45 in good health. Each CDR3 is given with its conserved first and last residue. A D gene is named only where the DNA matches it firmly.

TRBV7-2	TRBJ1-5	.	CASSLARSVGQPQHF
TRBV19	TRBJ1-2	.	CASSAGPRSNYGYTF
TRBV27	TRBJ2-1	TRBD2	CASSRAGDRGNEQFF
TRBV11-3	TRBJ2-2	.	CASSLGPNTGELFF
TRBV27	TRBJ1-6	.	CASSLSQAYSPLHF
TRBV19	TRBJ1-6	.	CASSIDALSSYNSPLHF
TRBV7-9	TRBJ2-5	TRBD1	CASSLVDRGRTQYF
TRBV21-1	TRBJ1-2	.	CASTKYDRPWKIYTF
TRBV6-6	TRBJ2-3	TRBD1	CASSHRQGLTDTQYF
TRBV18	TRBJ2-3	TRBD2	CASSGGVTDTQYF
TRBV6-5	TRBJ2-2	.	CASRWLGTGELFF
TRBV6-1	TRBJ1-5	.	CASSERGFGAQPQHF
TRBV25-1	TRBJ2-5	.	CASQRQSETQYF
TRBV28	TRBJ1-5	.	CASSLTTQPQHF
TRBV3-1/TRBV3-2	TRBJ2-7	.	CASSQGPTSYEQYF
TRBV18	TRBJ2-1	.	CASSRDTGEGEQFF
TRBV7-8	TRBJ1-3	TRBD1	CASSLRTTGNGNTIYF
TRBV5-1	TRBJ2-1	.	CASSLGTVNEQFF
TRBV9	TRBJ2-2	.	CASSVGLGELFF
TRBV7-3	TRBJ2-1	TRBD2	CASSPEREGRNYNEQFF
TRBV12-2	TRBJ2-1	.	CASRLGNEQFF
TRBV7-9	TRBJ2-5	.	CASSLFLASEETQYF
TRBV27	TRBJ2-1	.	CASSTSWGSEQFF
TRBV7-3	TRBJ2-7	TRBD1	CASSSTGRYEQYF
TRBV19	TRBJ2-5	TRBD2	CASSIGGRKETQYF
TRBV4-1	TRBJ2-5	.	CASSQDGLGGETQYF
TRBV9	TRBJ1-5	TRBD1	CASSPRTGGQPQHF
TRBV9	TRBJ2-3	.	CASSVEGGVADTQYF
TRBV6-2/TRBV6-3	TRBJ2-7	.	CASSYPTPYEQYF